The source of this T cell receptor (beta chain) is a study of T cell repertoires in cytomegalovirus infection. At the level of the study: From public TCR beta signatures came an indication of both CMV infection and matching HLA type. Study conclusions and caveats: Accumulated public TCR beta family frequency recognized individuals carrying CMV together with the relevant HLA. The ex vivo response was dominated by HLA-C-restricted CMV-specific TCR beta clonotypes.

On this clonotype itself: As yet, its antigen is unknown.

Each CDR3 protein is one row after TCRdb ran MiXCR on the reads. The table has about 600,000 distinct CDR3 sequences, 24% seen once. V lost 5 bases and J 8 bases, leaving 9 bases between the germline ends. The germline V gene encodes CDR1 SEHNR and CDR2 FQNEAQ (reference sequence). The length of the CDR3 is 11 residues. The V call is TRBV7-9, the J call TRBJ1-2, with D unclear. The specimen was CD8+ T cells from PBMCs. The clonotype originates from a human donor in good health (CMV status not recorded). Some clones in this sample may be carry-over from other donors' samples. CDR3 protein: CASSPPEGYTF. In DNA form, the CDR3 reads TGTGCCAGCAGCCCTCCGGAAGGCTACACCTTC.